These 20 T cell receptor beta chains came from one sample sequenced in a study of graft-versus-host responses after intestinal transplantation. Generated by immunoSEQ multiplex PCR, the TCRdb table keeps only in-frame clones and is missing some. Among roughly 11,000 clones listed, 91% were seen once. Time point described: postoperative day 105 after intestinal transplantation (dayNNNN = postoperative day). The sequencing here drew on PBMCs, taken 105 days after intestinal transplantation. The receptors originated from a human patient who received an intestinal transplant, so some T cells may come from the graft donor.

With respect to this clone: Compared with germline, one end of the junction differs, possibly owing to a read error. This chain uses TRBV9 with TRBJ2-3; D remains unclear. CDR1 is SGDLS, CDR2 YYNGEE, per germline. The CDR3 extends over 12 amino acids. Here the CDR3 DNA reads TGTGCCGGCAGCGTAGGAACAGATACGCAGTATTTT. Its translation is CAGSVGTDTQYF.

V usage is TRBV6-5 and J usage is TRBJ2-1, with TRBD1 as a possible D gene (6 bases). Trimming cost V 7 bases and J 7 bases, with 14 bases left between them. In germline, CDR1 is MNHEY, CDR2 SVGAGI. This CDR3 spans 13 amino acids. The CDR3 DNA follows: TGTGCCAGCACGCAGGGGCTGGGGAATGAGCAGTTCTTC. Its protein is CASTQGLGNEQFF.

This chain links TRBV30 with TRBJ2-3, with 9 bases lining up with TRBD2. The CDR3 is 14 amino acids. Losses at the gene ends were 8 bases for V and 3 bases for J; bases not matched to a gene: 9. Germline CDR1 GTSNPN, CDR2 SVGIG (reference sequence). For the CDR3, the DNA is TGTGCCCAAATAGCGGGAGAGAAAACAGATACGCAGTATTTT. Translating it yields CAQIAGEKTDTQYF.

This rearrangement joins TRBV28 to TRBJ2-5; 14 bases match TRBD2. This CDR3 region has 16 residues. Germline loops: CDR1 MDHEN, CDR2 SYDVKM. V trimming: 5 bases; J trimming: 5 bases; junction bases outside the gene matches: 7. CDR3 residues: CASSRTSGRPGETQYF. As DNA, the CDR3 is TGTGCCAGCAGTCGGACTAGCGGGAGGCCAGGGGAGACCCAGTACTTC.

The chain uses TRBV12-2 and TRBJ2-7; the D call of TRBD1 is as the table states it, not checked on the DNA. TRBV12-2 is deemed a pseudogene. This CDR3 contains 18 residues. CDR3 protein: CASRLALEPNSLVDEQYF. CDR3 DNA: TGTGCAAGTCGCTTAGCCCTGGAACCGAACAGCTTGGTGGACGAGCAGTACTTC.

The chain has TRBV7-6 and TRBJ2-7; D unclear. The CDR3 spans 13 residues. Trimming left V 4 bases short and J 3 bases short, with 10 bases between. Per the germline V gene, CDR1 is SGHVS and CDR2 is FNYEAQ. Here the CDR3 reads CASSYDGNYEQYF. The CDR3 DNA follows: TGTGCCAGCAGCTACGACGGAAACTACGAGCAGTACTTC.

The V call is TRBV5-5, the J call TRBJ2-1; TRBD1 agrees at 8 bases. CDR3 length equals 15 residues. Germline V gene lookup returns CDR1 SGHKS and CDR2 YYEKEE (reference sequence). Trimming at V came to 1 base and at J to 5 bases, leaving 5 bases not matched to a gene. CDR3 in amino acids: CASSLWGTGDNEQFF. CDR3 nucleotide sequence: TGTGCCAGCAGCTTGTGGGGGACAGGTGACAATGAGCAGTTCTTC.

The rearrangement links TRBV4-1 to TRBJ2-5; 14 nucleotides agree with TRBD2. From germline, CDR1 is MGHRA and CDR2 YSYEKL. V lost 5 bases to trimming and J lost 5 bases; unmatched junction nucleotides: 13. CDR3 length: 18 amino acids. The CDR3 DNA sequence: TGCGCCAGCAGCTTAGGACTAGCGGGAGGATTCGGTGGGGAGACCCAGTACTTC. Translated: CASSLGLAGGFGGETQYF.

The chain uses TRBV5-1 and TRBJ2-7; tentative D call: TRBD1 (5 bases). Trimming stripped 4 bases from V and 5 bases from J, with 16 bases between. Per the germline V gene, CDR1 is SGHRS and CDR2 is YFSETQ. The CDR3 has 14 amino acids. CDR3 coding DNA: TGCGCCAGCAGCGTGGTAGGGGTAGGGGACGAGCAGTACTTC. Amino acid sequence: CASSVVGVGDEQYF.

The gene calls are TRBV11-2 and TRBJ2-1; the match to TRBD2 covers 9 bases. This CDR3 has 16 residues. Unmatched junction bases numbered 6, after V lost 2 bases and J lost 4 bases. CDR1 SGHAT and CDR2 FQNNGV come from the germline V gene. The CDR3 region has the DNA TGTGCCAGCAGCTTACTAGGCGGGGGGGCGTACAATGAGCAGTTCTTC. This sequence encodes CASSLLGGGAYNEQFF.

This chain uses TRBV7-9 with TRBJ2-1, with TRBD2 matching 8 bases. Losses at the gene ends were 5 bases for V and 7 bases for J; bases not matched to a gene: 22. This CDR3 comprises 19 residues. Looked up from germline, CDR1 is SEHNR and CDR2 is FQNEAQ (reference sequence). The CDR3 sequence: CASSTSWRGANERRNEQFF. The CDR3 coding sequence is TGTGCCAGCAGCACATCCTGGCGGGGGGCTAATGAGAGGAGGAATGAGCAGTTCTTC. The complete variable domain, with remaining parts taken from reference TRBV7-9 and TRBJ2-1, reads DTGVSQNPRHKITKRGQNVTFRCDPISEHNRLYWYRQTLGQGPEFLTYFQNEAQLEKSRLLSDRFSAERPKGSFSTLEIQRTEQGDSAMYLCASSTSWRGANERRNEQFFGPGTRLTVL.

V is TRBV9 and J is TRBJ1-2; 7 bases match TRBD1. CDR1 and CDR2 from the germline V gene are SGDLS and YYNGEE. The CDR3 is made up of 15 amino acids. Trimming cost V 3 bases and J 1 base; bases outside gene matches: 6. The CDR3 bases are TGTGCCAGCAGCGCGGAGACAGGGATTAACTATGGCTACACCTTC. Residues: CASSAETGINYGYTF. The whole variable domain, filled in from reference TRBV9 and TRBJ1-2, reads DSGVTQTPKHLITATGQRVTLRCSPRSGDLSVYWYQQSLDQGLQFLIQYYNGEERAKGNILERFSAQQFPDLHSELNLSSLELGDSALYFCASSAETGINYGYTFGSGTRLTVV.

This clone showed up just once. The chain recombines TRBV6-4 with TRBJ2-7, with D perhaps assigned TRBD1 or TRBD2 (5 bases each). The V end lost 6 bases, the J end lost 6 bases, and 15 bases lay between the germline ends. The CDR3 sequence is 13 residues long. The germline gives CDR1 MRHNA, CDR2 SNTAGT. The CDR3, as DNA: TGTGCCAGCAGAGAGGGACCAAAGGGCGAGCAGTACTTC. Its protein is CASREGPKGEQYF.

J is TRBJ2-1 and V is TRBV27, with a tentative D call TRBD2 (6 bases). Germline CDR1 MNHEY, CDR2 SMNVEV (reference sequence). V was cut by 2 bases and J by 4 bases, with 12 bases left in between. CDR3 size: 15 residues. The CDR3 spells CASSLDKDYYNEQFF. The CDR3 DNA reads as TGTGCCAGCAGTTTAGACAAGGACTATTACAATGAGCAGTTCTTC.

This chain links TRBV4-2 with TRBJ2-7; 10 positions match TRBD2. The CDR3 spans 16 residues. The junction had 9 bases not matched to a gene; V was cut back by 0 bases and J by 7 bases. CDR1 and CDR2 (germline): LGHNA, YNFKEQ. In DNA, the CDR3 is TGTGCCAGCAGCCAAGATCCAGCGGGGGGGCTCGGGGAGCAGTACTTC. It codes for CASSQDPAGGLGEQYF.

The chain employs TRBV19 and TRBJ2-7, with D unresolved. Germline V gene sequence: CDR1 LNHDA, CDR2 SQIVND (reference sequence). The length of the CDR3 is 13 residues. V was pared by 6 bases and J by 1 base, with 10 bases between. The DNA for the CDR3 is TGTGCCAGTAGCCTGGACGGTTCCTACGAGCAGTACTTC. Protein: CASSLDGSYEQYF.

V and J are TRBV5-6 and TRBJ2-7; D is perhaps TRBD1 (6 bases). The CDR3 extends over 15 amino acids. In germline, CDR1 is SGHDT, CDR2 YYEEEE. V lost 4 bases, J lost 4 bases, and 18 bases lay in between. CDR3 protein: CASSPRGTRGYEQYF. The DNA for the CDR3 is TGTGCCAGCAGCCCGAGGGGTACTAGGGGGTACGAGCAGTACTTC. Filled out from reference TRBV5-6 and TRBJ2-7, the complete variable domain reads DAGVTQSPTHLIKTRGQQVTLRCSPKSGHDTVSWYQQALGQGPQFIFQYYEEEERQRGNFPDRFSGHQFPNYSSELNVNALLLGDSALYLCASSPRGTRGYEQYFGPGTRLTVT.

The rearrangement uses TRBV10-2 and TRBJ2-1; possibly TRBD1 for D (6 bases). The germline V gene has CDR1 WSHSY and CDR2 SAAADI. V was pared by 6 bases and J by 4 bases, with 10 bases between. The CDR3 consists of 13 residues. CDR3 coding DNA: TGCGCCAGCAGCAGGGGACAATACAATGAGCAGTTCTTC. It encodes CASSRGQYNEQFF.

The chain recombines TRBV30 with TRBJ2-2; D is unresolved. V lost 1 base, J lost 2 bases, and 8 bases lay in between. From germline, CDR1 is GTSNPN and CDR2 SVGIG (reference sequence). The CDR3 is 14 amino acids. CDR3 residues: CAWSEGRNTGELFF. The DNA of the CDR3 is TGTGCCTGGAGTGAGGGCAGAAACACCGGGGAGCTGTTTTTT.

This clone appeared a single time. V and J are TRBV5-5 and TRBJ1-2; perhaps TRBD1 as D (6 bases). V was trimmed by 1 base and J by 2 bases, leaving 15 bases between them. The CDR3 length is 16 residues. Germline assignment: CDR1 SGHKS and CDR2 YYEKEE (reference sequence). The CDR3 loop is CASSLRVQGKNYGYTF. For the CDR3, the DNA is TGTGCCAGCAGCTTGCGTGTCCAGGGGAAAAACTATGGCTACACCTTC. The variable domain in full, completed from reference TRBV5-5 and TRBJ1-2, reads DAGVTQSPTHLIKTRGQQVTLRCSPISGHKSVSWYQQVLGQGPQFIFQYYEKEERGRGNFPDRFSARQFPNYSSELNVNALLLGDSALYLCASSLRVQGKNYGYTFGSGTRLTVV.